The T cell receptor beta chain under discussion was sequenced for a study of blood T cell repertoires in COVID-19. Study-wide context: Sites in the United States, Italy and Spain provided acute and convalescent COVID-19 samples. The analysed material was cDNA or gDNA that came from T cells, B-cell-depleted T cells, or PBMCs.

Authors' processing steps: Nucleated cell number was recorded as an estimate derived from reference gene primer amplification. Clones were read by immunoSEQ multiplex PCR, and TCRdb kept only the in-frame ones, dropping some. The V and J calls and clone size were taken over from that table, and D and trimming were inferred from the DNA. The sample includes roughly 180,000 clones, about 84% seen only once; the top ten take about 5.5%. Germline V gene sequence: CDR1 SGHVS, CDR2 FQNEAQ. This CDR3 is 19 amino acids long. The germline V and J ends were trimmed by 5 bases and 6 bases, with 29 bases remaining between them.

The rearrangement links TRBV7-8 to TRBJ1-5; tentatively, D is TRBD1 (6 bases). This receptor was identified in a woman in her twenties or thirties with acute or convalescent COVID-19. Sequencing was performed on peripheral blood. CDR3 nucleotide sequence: TGTGCCAGCAGCCTGCGGGGGCAGGGAGGCCAAGGGGTTAGTCAGCCCCAGCATTTT. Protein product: CASSLRGQGGQGVSQPQHF.